This T cell receptor (beta chain) was found in a study of shared clonotypes between healthy human individuals. Broader study findings: Large sequencing depth failed to make sorted-subset sequencing complete, rarefaction showed. On the whole, naive subsets had larger estimated richness than memory subsets had.

The test was conducted at deep level. The repertoire was sequenced with immunoSEQ multiplex PCR; TCRdb's copy has only in-frame clones and lacks some. The profile shows roughly 550,000 clones, 95% to 96% of them singletons. Terminally differentiated effector memory CD45RA+ cells were left out of the naive CD8 fraction, which was CD45RO-negative and positively selected for CCR7. The donors were adults (healthy and HIV-negative) with no recent acute infections or vaccinations. Trimming left V 7 bases short and J 0 bases short, with 12 bases between. This CDR3 is built from 14 residues. Per germline, CDR1 SQVTM and CDR2 ANQGSEA. In regard to this clone: Its antigen is unknown.

The sequenced sample was naive CD8+ T cells sorted from blood. V is TRBV29-1 and J is TRBJ2-2; D unclear. The source of this sequence is a woman aged 30 to 39 in good health. DNA of the CDR3: TGCAGCGCGTATTTTACGACGAACACCGGGGAGCTGTTTTTT. Translation gives CSAYFTTNTGELFF.